This entry concerns a single T cell receptor (beta chain). Its antigen is not known. Only Caucasian adults living in Nashville, Tennessee served as donors. This entry belongs to a study of shared clonotypes between healthy human individuals. Points from the study as a whole: The study found lower generation probabilities in non-shared clonotypes than in those shared by all four donors.

Libraries were prepared by immunoSEQ multiplex PCR; TCRdb keeps only in-frame clonotypes and omits some of them. Of millions of clones listed, roughly 92% are singletons. The material sequenced was naive CD4+ T cells sorted from blood. Documented subset: CD45RA+ positively selected. This TCR was sampled from a man aged 18 to 30 in good health.

The CDR3 loop is CASSFVSSYEQYF. Written as DNA, the CDR3 is TGTGCCAGCAGCTTCGTTAGCTCCTACGAGCAGTACTTC. The gene calls are TRBV7-2 and TRBJ2-7; D is undetermined. The CDR3 extends over 13 amino acids. V gave up 3 bases and J gave up 0 bases, with 6 bases separating them. From germline, CDR1 is SGHTA and CDR2 FQGNSA.